This TCR beta chain was retrieved from a study of blood T cell repertoires in COVID-19 (dated by TCRdb to the early 2020s). About the full investigation: Collaborator samples came from the United States, Italy and Spain and covered acute and convalescent phases of COVID-19. The repertoires were released in a freely available public database meant as a resource for research on the immune response to SARS-CoV-2. Where available, HLA class I and class II types were taken from metadata supplied by the sample provider and were not determined by assay-based typing. Deeply sampled blood TCRbeta repertoires from subjects exposed to, actively infected with, or recovered from COVID-19 were included in the dataset. Sample metadata almost always included a de-identified subject ID, COVID-19 status, age in years and sex. The material from the prospective study consisted of cDNA or gDNA derived from T cells, B-cell-depleted T cells, or PBMCs. Samples were obtained from the ongoing ImmuneRACE study (first 160 participants) and from over 1,000 subjects provided by 6 global collaborators.

The immunoSEQ Assay, a bias-controlled multiplex PCR, was used to amplify TCRbeta CDR3 regions from genomic DNA. Processing in the source paper ran as follows. The number of nucleated cells in each sample was estimated by amplification of reference gene primers within the assay. To quantify the absolute abundance of each unique TCRbeta CDR3 rearrangement, sequence reads were collapsed and filtered. For each sample, productive Simpson clonality was calculated as the square root of Simpson's diversity index over productive rearrangements. The immuneACCESS repertoire file appears here via TCRdb, limited to in-frame rearrangements. These files lack a portion of the clones; in checked studies, under half of the deficit traces to unresolved V genes, and the cause of the others is not known. V and J calls and clone size are those listed in that table; D and trimming were worked out from the DNA. This sample has some 250,000 clones in its table, and around 86% of those were observed once. Together, the top ten hold 2.5% to 3% of the sample.

Collaborating institutions collected whole blood in K2EDTA tubes following their own protocols. For TCRbeta analysis, collaborators shipped samples in one of three forms: frozen whole blood, isolated PBMCs, or DNA extracted from either of those sample types. Worth noting for this clone: What antigen it recognizes has not been identified. No quality values exist for individual bases; no much larger clone is one base distant.

Study-wide findings and limitations: Clinical and demographic metadata were provided uncurated, with the amount varying by source and participant.

According to the germline V gene, CDR1 reads SGHVS and CDR2 reads FNYEAQ. The CDR3 runs 15 residues from the cysteine to the phenylalanine. Only CDR3 DNA is held: 45 bases, read in frame from base 1. V is cut back by 2 bases and J by 6 bases, with 6 bases in the junction unmatched. The sequenced sample was peripheral blood. This sequence was found in a woman aged 60-75 years with active or convalescent COVID-19. The rearranged segments are TRBV7-6 and TRBJ2-1; a stretch of 8 junction bases matches TRBD2. The sequenced DNA is TGTGCCAGCAGCTTATACCCGGGGGGGGGCAATGAGCAGTTCTTC. It encodes CASSLYPGGGNEQFF. The variable domain in full, with residues beyond the CDR3 obtained from the reference TRBV7-6 and TRBJ2-1 genes, is GAGVSQSPRYKVTKRGQDVALRCDPISGHVSLYWYRQALGQGPEFLTYFNYEAQQDKSGLPNDRFSAERPEGSISTLTIQRTEQRDSAMYRCASSLYPGGGNEQFFGPGTRLTVL.